This T cell receptor beta chain was identified during a study of identical twins. TCRdb re-called the 5' RACE reads with MiXCR, one entry per CDR3 protein. The repertoire holds around 250,000 distinct CDR3 sequences, with about 8% as singletons. Germline CDR1 and CDR2: DFQATT and SNEGSKA (reference sequence). The CDR3 is 14 residues long. V was clipped by 0 bases and J by 2 bases, with 10 bases between them. The same data also went into a second study, on yellow fever vaccine responses in identical twins.

The rearrangement joins TRBV20-1 to TRBJ2-5; D possibly corresponds to TRBD2 (6 bases). Sequencing used CD8+ T cells sorted from blood. The sequence was obtained from a young woman in good health. CDR3 amino acids: CSAREGGTQETQYF. CDR3 bases: TGCAGTGCTAGAGAGGGCGGGACTCAAGAGACCCAGTACTTC.